This entry describes one TCR beta chain. This record belongs to a study of cytomegalovirus exposure and HLA in healthy donors. Amplification used 60 Vbeta primers and 13 Jbeta primers. The assay was immunoSEQ multiplex PCR, and TCRdb's table has in-frame clones only and misses some. The repertoire table contains 200,000 or so clones. Sequencing used PBMCs. The sequence came from a boy aged 5-17 years in good health and CMV-seronegative.

The CDR3 sequence: CASSPRTGGTGELFF. The CDR3 DNA reads as TGTGCCAGTAGTCCCCGGACAGGGGGGACCGGGGAGCTGTTTTTT. V and J are TRBV19 and TRBJ2-2, with 10 bases identical to TRBD1. Trimming took 5 bases from V and 5 from J; bases not matched to a gene: 5. Germline V gene data show CDR1 as LNHDA and CDR2 as SQIVND (reference sequence). CDR3 length equals 15 residues.